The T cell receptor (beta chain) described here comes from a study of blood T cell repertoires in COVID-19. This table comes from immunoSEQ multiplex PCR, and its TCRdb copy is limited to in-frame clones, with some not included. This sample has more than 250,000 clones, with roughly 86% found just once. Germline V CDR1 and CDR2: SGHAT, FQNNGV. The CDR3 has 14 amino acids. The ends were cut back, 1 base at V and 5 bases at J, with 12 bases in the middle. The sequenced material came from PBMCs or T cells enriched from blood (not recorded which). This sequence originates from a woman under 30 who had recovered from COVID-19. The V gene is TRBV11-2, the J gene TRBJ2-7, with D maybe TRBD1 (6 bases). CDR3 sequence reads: CASSLAQGPHEQYF. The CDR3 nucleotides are TGTGCCAGCAGCTTAGCACAGGGTCCCCACGAGCAGTACTTC. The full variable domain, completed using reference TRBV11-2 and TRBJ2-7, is EAGVAQSPRYKIIEKRQSVAFWCNPISGHATLYWYQQILGQGPKLLIQFQNNGVVDDSQLPKDRFSAERLKGVDSTLKIQPAKLEDSAVYLCASSLAQGPHEQYFGPGTRLTVT.